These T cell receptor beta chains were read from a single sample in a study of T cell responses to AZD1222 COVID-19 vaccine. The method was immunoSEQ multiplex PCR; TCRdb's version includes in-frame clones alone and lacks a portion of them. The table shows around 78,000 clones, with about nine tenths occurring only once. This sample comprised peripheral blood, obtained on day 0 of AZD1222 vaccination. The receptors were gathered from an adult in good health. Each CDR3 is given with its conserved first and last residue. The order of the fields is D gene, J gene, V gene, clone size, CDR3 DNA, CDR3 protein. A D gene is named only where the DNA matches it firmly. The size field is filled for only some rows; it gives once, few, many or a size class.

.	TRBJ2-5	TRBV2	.	TGTGCCAGCAGCCGGACAGAAGAGACCCAGTACTTC	CASSRTEETQYF
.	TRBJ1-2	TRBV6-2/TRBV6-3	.	TGTGCCAGCAGTTACTTCGGAAACCAGAACTATGGCTACACCTTC	CASSYFGNQNYGYTF
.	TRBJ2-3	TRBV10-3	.	TGTGCCATCAGTGGACTCTCAGAAGATACGCAGTATTTT	CAISGLSEDTQYF
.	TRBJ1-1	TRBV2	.	TGTGCCAGCAGTCCGACAGGTCGAAGCACTGAAGCTTTCTTT	CASSPTGRSTEAFF
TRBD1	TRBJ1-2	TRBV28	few	TGTGCCACCCCTCCGGACAGGGGGATTCGCGGCTACACCTTC	CATPPDRGIRGYTF
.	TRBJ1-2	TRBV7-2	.	TGTGCCAGCAGCTTAGCCTTGACAGCTAACTATGGCTACACCTTC	CASSLALTANYGYTF
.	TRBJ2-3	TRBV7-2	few	TGTGCCAGCAGCTGGGTAGCAACAGATACGCAGTATTTT	CASSWVATDTQYF
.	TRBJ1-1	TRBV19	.	TGTGCCAGTAAGTACGGACACGGGAACACTGAAGCTTTCTTT	CASKYGHGNTEAFF
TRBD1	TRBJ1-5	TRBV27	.	TGTGCCAGCAGTTTGGACAGGAGGGAGCCCCAGCATTTT	CASSLDRREPQHF
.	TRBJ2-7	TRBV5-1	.	TGCGCCAGCAGCCCGACAACGGGGGAGCAGTACTTC	CASSPTTGEQYF
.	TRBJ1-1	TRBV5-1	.	TGCGCCAGCAGTTCATACACCATGATCACTGAAGCTTTCTTT	CASSSYTMITEAFF
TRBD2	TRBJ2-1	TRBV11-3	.	TGTGCCAGCAGCTTCCCGGGACTAGCCTACAATGAGCAGTTCTTC	CASSFPGLAYNEQFF
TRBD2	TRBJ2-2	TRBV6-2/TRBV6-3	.	TGTGCCAGCAGTTGGGGACTAGCGGGTACCGGGGAGCTGTTTTTT	CASSWGLAGTGELFF
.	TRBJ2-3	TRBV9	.	TGTGCCAGCAGCGTAGTGTCTATTCCCACAGATACGCAGTATTTT	CASSVVSIPTDTQYF
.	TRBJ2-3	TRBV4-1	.	TGCGCCAGCAGCCAAGGCCCGGGGTTCGCAGATACGCAGTATTTT	CASSQGPGFADTQYF
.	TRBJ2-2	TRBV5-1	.	TGCGCCAGCAGCTTCGGACAGACCGGGGAGCTGTTTTTT	CASSFGQTGELFF
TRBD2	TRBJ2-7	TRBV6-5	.	TGTGCCAGCAGTTACCCCTCAGCGGGAGTCTACGAGCAGTACTTC	CASSYPSAGVYEQYF
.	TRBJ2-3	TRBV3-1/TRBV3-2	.	TGTGCCAGCAGCCAAGTGAGGGGGGGCCTAGATACGCAGTATTTT	CASSQVRGGLDTQYF
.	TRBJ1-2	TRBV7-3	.	TGTGCCAGCACCCCTCAACCGGGGGGCGCGGGTGGCTACACCTTC	CASTPQPGGAGGYTF
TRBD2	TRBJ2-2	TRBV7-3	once	TGTGCCAGCAGCTCAGCGGGGGCGAACACCGGGGAGCTGTTTTTT	CASSSAGANTGELFF
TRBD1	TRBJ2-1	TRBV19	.	TGTGCCAGTAGTACCGCACGGGACAGCCAAATACCACATGAGCAGTTCTTC	CASSTARDSQIPHEQFF
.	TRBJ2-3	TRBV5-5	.	TGTGCCAGCAGCCTCTTAGTAACGGGCACAGATACGCAGTATTTT	CASSLLVTGTDTQYF
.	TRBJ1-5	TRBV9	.	TGTGCCAGCAGCCCGGACGGTAATAGCAATCAGCCCCAGCATTTT	CASSPDGNSNQPQHF
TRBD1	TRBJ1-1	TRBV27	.	TGTGCCAGCAGTTTATCGAACTATCCAGGGGGAGAGACTGAAGCTTTCTTT	CASSLSNYPGGETEAFF
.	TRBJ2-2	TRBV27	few	TGTGCCAGCGGGGACTCCAGGGAGCTGTTTTTT	CASGDSRELFF
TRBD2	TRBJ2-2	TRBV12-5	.	TGTGCTAGTGGTTTACATCGAGTAGCGGGCACCGGGGAGCTGTTTTTT	CASGLHRVAGTGELFF
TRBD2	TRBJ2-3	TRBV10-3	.	TGTGCCATCAGTTCGCCTAGCGGATCCGGTACAGATACGCAGTATTTT	CAISSPSGSGTDTQYF
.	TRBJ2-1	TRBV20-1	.	TGCAGTGCTCAGTACAATGAGCAGTTCTTC	CSAQYNEQFF
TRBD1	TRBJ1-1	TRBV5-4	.	TGTGCCAGCAGCTGGGGACAGGTGAACACTGAAGCTTTCTTT	CASSWGQVNTEAFF
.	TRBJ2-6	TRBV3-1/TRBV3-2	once	TGTGCCAGCAGCCCCCGACCCTCTGGGGCCAACGTCCTGACTTTC	CASSPRPSGANVLTF
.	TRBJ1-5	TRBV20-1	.	TGCAGTGCTAGTCGGCTCCACGATCAGCCCCAGCATTTT	CSASRLHDQPQHF
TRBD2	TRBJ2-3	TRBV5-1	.	TGCGCCAGCAGCCTCGACACGGGAGGTGGGGCAGATACGCAGTATTTT	CASSLDTGGGADTQYF
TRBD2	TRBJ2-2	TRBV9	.	TGTGCCAGCAGCGTAGCGGGAGGGTATACCGGGGAGCTGTTTTTT	CASSVAGGYTGELFF
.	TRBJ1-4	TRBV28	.	TGTGCCAGCAAGGGGGGTGAAAAACTGTTTTTT	CASKGGEKLFF
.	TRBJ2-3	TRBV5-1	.	TGCGCCAGCAGCTTGGGACTAGACGGAGGCACAGATACGCAGTATTTT	CASSLGLDGGTDTQYF
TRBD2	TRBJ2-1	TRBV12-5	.	TGTGCTAGTGGTACCGCCGGGACTAGCCCATTCGCGGAATCGTATGAGCAGTTCTTC	CASGTAGTSPFAESYEQFF
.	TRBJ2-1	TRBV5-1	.	TGCGCCAGCAGCACCCCCGCACAAACCAATGAGCAGTTCTTC	CASSTPAQTNEQFF
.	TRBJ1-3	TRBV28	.	TGTGCCAGCAGTTTACTCCTCCTGACTGGGTCTGGAAACACCATATATTTT	CASSLLLLTGSGNTIYF
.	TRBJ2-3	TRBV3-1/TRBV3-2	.	TGTGCCAGCAGCCAGGATATACAGGGTTCAGATACGCAGTATTTT	CASSQDIQGSDTQYF
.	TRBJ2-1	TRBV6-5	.	TGTGCCTGTCAATCCCCCGGCTCCGGGGCAAATGAGCAGTTCTTC	CACQSPGSGANEQFF
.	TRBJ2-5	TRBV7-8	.	TGTGCCAGCAGCTTAGGGACCCTAGATGCAGAGACCCAGTACTTC	CASSLGTLDAETQYF
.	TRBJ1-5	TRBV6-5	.	TGTGCCAGCAAAGGGGAGGCAAATCAGCCCCAGCATTTT	CASKGEANQPQHF
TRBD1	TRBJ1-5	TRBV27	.	TGTGCCAGCAGGACGGACAGGGGCGGCGGTCAGCCCCAGCATTTT	CASRTDRGGGQPQHF
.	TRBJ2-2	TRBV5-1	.	TGCGCCAGCAGCTTGGAGGCAGTATTGAACACCGGGGAGCTGTTTTTT	CASSLEAVLNTGELFF
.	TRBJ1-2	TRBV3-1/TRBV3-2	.	TGTGCCAGCAGCCTCCGGTCCGATAGAGGCTACACCTTC	CASSLRSDRGYTF
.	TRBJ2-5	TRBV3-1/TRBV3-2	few	TGTGCCAGCAGCCAAGTGAACTCCAGGGAGACCCAGTACTTC	CASSQVNSRETQYF
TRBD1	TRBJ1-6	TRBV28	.	TGTGCCAGCAGTTTAAGAGGACAGGGAGGGAATTCACCCCTCCACTTT	CASSLRGQGGNSPLHF
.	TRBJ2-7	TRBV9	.	TGTGCCAGCAGCTTGACAGGTACCGCCTACGAGCAGTACTTC	CASSLTGTAYEQYF
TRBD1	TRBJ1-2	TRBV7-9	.	TGTGCCAGCAGCCCGGGGGACAGGATCTATGGCTACACCTTC	CASSPGDRIYGYTF